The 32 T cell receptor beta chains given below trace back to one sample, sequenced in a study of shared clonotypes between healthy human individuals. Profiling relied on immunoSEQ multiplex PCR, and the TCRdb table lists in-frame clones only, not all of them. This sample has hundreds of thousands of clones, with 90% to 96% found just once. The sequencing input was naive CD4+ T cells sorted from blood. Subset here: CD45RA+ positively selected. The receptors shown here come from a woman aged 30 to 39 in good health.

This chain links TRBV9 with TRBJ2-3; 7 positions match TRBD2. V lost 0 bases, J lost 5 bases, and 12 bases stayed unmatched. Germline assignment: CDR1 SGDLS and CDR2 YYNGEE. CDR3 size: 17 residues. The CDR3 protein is CASSVAGSGPSGDTQYF. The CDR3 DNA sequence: TGTGCCAGCAGCGTAGCAGGTAGCGGGCCCAGCGGAGATACGCAGTATTTT.

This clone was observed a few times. The CDR3 reads CASSTGRNYEQYF. CDR3 DNA sequence: TGTGCCAGCAGCACGGGACGGAACTACGAGCAGTACTTC. V is TRBV7-9 and J is TRBJ2-7; either TRBD1 or TRBD2 may supply D (5 bases each). In germline, CDR1 is SEHNR, CDR2 FQNEAQ (reference sequence). V lost 5 bases to trimming and J lost 3 bases, with 11 bases between them. The CDR3 is made up of 13 amino acids.

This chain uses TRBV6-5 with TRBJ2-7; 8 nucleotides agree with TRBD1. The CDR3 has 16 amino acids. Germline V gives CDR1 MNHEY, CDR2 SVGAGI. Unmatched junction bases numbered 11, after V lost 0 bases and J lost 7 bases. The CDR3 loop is CASSYSPGQGAPEQYF. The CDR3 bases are TGTGCCAGCAGTTACTCTCCGGGCCAGGGGGCGCCTGAGCAGTACTTC.

The CDR3 here is CASSLGLASNPYEQYF. As DNA, the CDR3 is TGTGCCAGCAGTTTAGGACTAGCGAGTAATCCCTACGAGCAGTACTTC. The rearrangement joins TRBV28 to TRBJ2-7; 9 nucleotides match TRBD2. V gave up 2 bases and J gave up 2 bases; unmatched junction bases: 7. CDR1 and CDR2 (germline): MDHEN, SYDVKM. The CDR3 is made up of 16 amino acids.

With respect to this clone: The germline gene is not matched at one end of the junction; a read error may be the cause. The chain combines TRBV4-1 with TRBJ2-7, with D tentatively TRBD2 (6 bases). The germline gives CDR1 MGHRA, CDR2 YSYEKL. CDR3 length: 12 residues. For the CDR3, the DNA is TGCGCCAGCAGCCAAGATAGAGGGTGGGAGGACTTC. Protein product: CASSQDRGWEDF.

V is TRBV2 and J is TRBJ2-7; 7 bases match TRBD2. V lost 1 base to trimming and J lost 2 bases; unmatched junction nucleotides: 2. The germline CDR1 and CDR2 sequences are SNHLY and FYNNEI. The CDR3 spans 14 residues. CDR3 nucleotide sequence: TGTGCCAGCAGTGAAGGACTAGCAACCTACGAGCAGTACTTC. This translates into CASSEGLATYEQYF.

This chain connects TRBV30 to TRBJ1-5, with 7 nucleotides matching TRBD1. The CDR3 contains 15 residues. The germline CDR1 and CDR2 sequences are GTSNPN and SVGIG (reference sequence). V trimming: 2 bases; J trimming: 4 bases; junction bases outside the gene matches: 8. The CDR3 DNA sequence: TGTGCCTGGAGTCAAGGGACAGAAAGAAATCAGCCCCAGCATTTT. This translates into CAWSQGTERNQPQHF. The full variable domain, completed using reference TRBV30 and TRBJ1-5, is SQTIHQWPATLVQPVGSPLSLECTVEGTSNPNLYWYRQAAGRGLQLLFYSVGIGQISSEVPQNLSASRPQDRQFILSSKKLLLSDSGFYLCAWSQGTERNQPQHFGDGTRLSIL.

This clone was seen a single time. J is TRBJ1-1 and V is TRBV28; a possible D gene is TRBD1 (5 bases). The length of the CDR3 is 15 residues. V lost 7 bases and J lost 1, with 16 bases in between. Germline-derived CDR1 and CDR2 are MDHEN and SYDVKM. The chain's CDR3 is CASISGGASNTEAFF. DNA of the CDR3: TGTGCCAGCATCAGCGGGGGAGCATCGAACACTGAAGCTTTCTTT.

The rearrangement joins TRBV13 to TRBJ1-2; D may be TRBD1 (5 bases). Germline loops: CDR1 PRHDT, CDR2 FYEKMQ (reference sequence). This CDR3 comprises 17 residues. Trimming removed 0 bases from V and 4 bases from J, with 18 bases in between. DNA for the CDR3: TGTGCCAGCAGCTTAGGATCCGGGACGACAATAACCTATGGCTACACCTTC. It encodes CASSLGSGTTITYGYTF.

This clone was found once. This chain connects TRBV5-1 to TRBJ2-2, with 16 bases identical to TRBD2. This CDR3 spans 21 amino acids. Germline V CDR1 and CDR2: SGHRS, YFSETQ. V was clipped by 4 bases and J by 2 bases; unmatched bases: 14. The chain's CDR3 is CASSPVGGTSGRATNTGELFF. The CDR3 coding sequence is TGCGCCAGCAGCCCAGTTGGAGGGACTAGCGGGAGGGCTACCAACACCGGGGAGCTGTTTTTT.

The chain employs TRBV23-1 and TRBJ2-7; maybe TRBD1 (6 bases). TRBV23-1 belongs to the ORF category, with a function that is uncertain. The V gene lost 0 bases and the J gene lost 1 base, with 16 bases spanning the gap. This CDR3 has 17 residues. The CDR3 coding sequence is TGCGCCAGCAGTCAATCAGGGGCAGGGGAGATGTCCTACGAGCAGTACTTC. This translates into CASSQSGAGEMSYEQYF.

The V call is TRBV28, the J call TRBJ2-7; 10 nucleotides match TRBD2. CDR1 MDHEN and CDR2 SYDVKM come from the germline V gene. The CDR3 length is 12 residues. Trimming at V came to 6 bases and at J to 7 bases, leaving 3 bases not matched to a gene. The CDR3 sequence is CASSPTSGEQYF. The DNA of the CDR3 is TGTGCCAGCAGCCCGACTAGCGGGGAGCAGTACTTC.

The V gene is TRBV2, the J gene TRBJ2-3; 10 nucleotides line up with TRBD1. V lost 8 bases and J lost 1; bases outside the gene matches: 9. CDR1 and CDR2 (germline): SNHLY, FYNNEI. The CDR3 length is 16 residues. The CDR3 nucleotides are TGTGCCAGCTCCTCGACCGGGACAGGGGGCACAGATACGCAGTATTTT. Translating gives CASSSTGTGGTDTQYF.

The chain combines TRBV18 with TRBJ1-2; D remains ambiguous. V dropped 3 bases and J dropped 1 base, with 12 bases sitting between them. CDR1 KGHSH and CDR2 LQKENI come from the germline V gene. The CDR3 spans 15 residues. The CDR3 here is CASSPASAVNYGYTF. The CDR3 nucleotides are TGTGCCAGCTCACCGGCCTCAGCCGTTAACTATGGCTACACCTTC.

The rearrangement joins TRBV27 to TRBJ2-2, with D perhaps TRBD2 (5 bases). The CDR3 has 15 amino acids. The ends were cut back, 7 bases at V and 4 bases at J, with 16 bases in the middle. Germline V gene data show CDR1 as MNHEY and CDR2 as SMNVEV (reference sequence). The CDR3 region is CASNPSGYGTGELFF. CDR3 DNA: TGTGCCAGCAACCCCTCGGGGTACGGCACCGGGGAGCTGTTTTTT.

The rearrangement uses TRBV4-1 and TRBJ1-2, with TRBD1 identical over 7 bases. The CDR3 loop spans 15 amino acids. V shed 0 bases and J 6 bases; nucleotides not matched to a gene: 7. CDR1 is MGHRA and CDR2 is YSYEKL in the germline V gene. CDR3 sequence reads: CASSQEEGALDGYTF. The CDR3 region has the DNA TGCGCCAGCAGCCAAGAAGAGGGGGCGCTGGATGGCTACACCTTC.

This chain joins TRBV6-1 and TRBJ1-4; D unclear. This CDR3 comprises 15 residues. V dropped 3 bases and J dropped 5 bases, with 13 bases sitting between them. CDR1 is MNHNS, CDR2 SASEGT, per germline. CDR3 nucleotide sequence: TGTGCCAGCAGTGATTCCGGGTTACAGAATGAAAAACTGTTTTTT. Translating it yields CASSDSGLQNEKLFF.

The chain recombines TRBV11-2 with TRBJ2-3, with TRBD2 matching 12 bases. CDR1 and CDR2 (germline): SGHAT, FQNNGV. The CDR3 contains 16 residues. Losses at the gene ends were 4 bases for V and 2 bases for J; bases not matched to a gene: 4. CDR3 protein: CASSSRTSGDTDTQYF. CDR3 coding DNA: TGTGCCAGCAGCTCGAGGACTAGCGGGGACACAGATACGCAGTATTTT. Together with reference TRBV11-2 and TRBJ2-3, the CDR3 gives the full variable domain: EAGVAQSPRYKIIEKRQSVAFWCNPISGHATLYWYQQILGQGPKLLIQFQNNGVVDDSQLPKDRFSAERLKGVDSTLKIQPAKLEDSAVYLCASSSRTSGDTDTQYFGPGTRLTVL.

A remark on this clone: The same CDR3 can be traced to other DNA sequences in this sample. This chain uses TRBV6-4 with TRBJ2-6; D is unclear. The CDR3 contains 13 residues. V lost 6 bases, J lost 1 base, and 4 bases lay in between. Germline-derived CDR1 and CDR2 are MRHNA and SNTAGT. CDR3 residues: CASRGSGANVLTF. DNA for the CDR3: TGTGCCAGCAGGGGTTCTGGGGCCAACGTCCTGACTTTC.

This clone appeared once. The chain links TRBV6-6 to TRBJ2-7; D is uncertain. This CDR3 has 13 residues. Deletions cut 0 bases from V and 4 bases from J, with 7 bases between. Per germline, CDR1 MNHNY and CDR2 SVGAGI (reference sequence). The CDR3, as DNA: TGTGCCAGCAGTTACTCGAGCCAGTACGAGCAGTACTTC. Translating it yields CASSYSSQYEQYF.

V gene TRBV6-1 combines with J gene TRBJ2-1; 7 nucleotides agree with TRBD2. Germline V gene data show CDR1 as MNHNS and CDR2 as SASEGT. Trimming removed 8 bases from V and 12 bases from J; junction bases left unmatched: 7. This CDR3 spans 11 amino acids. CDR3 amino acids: CASFTSVLQFF. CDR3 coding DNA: TGTGCCAGCTTTACTAGCGTATTGCAGTTCTTC.

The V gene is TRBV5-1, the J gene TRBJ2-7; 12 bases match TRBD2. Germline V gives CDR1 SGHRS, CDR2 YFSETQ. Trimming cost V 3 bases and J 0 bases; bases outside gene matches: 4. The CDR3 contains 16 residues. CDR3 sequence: CASSSETSGSSYEQYF. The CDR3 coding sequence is TGCGCCAGCAGCTCGGAGACTAGCGGGAGCTCCTACGAGCAGTACTTC.

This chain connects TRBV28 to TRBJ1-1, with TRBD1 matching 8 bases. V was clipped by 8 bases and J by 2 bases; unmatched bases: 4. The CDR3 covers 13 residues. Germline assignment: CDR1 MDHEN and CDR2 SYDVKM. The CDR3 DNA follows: TGTGCCAGCGGGACAGGCGTAAACACTGAAGCTTTCTTT. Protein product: CASGTGVNTEAFF.

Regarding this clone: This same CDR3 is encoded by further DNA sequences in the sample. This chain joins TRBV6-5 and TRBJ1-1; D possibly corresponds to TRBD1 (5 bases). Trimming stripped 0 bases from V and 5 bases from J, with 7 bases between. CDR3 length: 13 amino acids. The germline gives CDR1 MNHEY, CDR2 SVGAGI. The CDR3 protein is CASSYSGGTEAFF. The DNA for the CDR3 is TGTGCCAGCAGTTACTCTGGGGGTACTGAAGCTTTCTTT.

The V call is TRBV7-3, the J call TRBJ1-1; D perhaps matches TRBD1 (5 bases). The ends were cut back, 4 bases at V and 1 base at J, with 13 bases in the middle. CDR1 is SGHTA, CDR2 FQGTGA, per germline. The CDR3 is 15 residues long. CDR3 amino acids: CASSSQGTTNTEAFF. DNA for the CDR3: TGTGCCAGCAGCTCCCAGGGTACGACGAACACTGAAGCTTTCTTT.

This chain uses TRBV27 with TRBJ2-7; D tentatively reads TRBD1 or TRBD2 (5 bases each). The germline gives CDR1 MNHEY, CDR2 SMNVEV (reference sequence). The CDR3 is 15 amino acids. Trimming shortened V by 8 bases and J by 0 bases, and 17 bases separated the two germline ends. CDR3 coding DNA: TGTGCCAGCGGGCCTGAGGGGTACAGCTCCTACGAGCAGTACTTC. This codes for CASGPEGYSSYEQYF.

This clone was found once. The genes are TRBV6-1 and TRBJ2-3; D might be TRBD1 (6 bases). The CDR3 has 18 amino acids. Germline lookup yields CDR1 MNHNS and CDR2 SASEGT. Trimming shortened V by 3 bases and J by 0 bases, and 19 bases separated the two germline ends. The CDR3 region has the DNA TGTGCCAGCAGTGACGCCGGGGCCGGGACACGAAGCACAGATACGCAGTATTTT. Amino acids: CASSDAGAGTRSTDTQYF.

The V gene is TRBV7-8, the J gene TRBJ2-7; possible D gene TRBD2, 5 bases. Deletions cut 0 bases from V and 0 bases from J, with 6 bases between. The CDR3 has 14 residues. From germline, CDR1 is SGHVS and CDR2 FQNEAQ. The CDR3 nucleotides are TGTGCCAGCAGCTTAGCGGGGAGCTCCTACGAGCAGTACTTC. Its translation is CASSLAGSSYEQYF. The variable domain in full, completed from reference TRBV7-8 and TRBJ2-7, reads GAGVSQSPRYKVAKRGQDVALRCDPISGHVSLFWYQQALGQGPEFLTYFQNEAQLDKSGLPSDRFFAERPEGSVSTLKIQRTQQEDSAVYLCASSLAGSSYEQYFGPGTRLTVT.

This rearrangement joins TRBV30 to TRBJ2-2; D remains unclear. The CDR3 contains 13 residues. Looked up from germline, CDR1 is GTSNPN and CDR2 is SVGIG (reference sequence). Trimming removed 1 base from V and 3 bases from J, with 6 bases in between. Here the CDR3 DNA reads TGTGCCTGGAGTGAACTGCACACCGGGGAGCTGTTTTTT. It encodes CAWSELHTGELFF.

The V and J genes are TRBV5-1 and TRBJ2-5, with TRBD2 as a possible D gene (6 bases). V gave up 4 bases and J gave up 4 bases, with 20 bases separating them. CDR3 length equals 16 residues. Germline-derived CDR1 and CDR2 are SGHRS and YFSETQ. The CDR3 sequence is CASSEEPGLGGETQYF. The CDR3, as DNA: TGCGCCAGCAGCGAAGAACCGGGACTCGGGGGAGAGACCCAGTACTTC.

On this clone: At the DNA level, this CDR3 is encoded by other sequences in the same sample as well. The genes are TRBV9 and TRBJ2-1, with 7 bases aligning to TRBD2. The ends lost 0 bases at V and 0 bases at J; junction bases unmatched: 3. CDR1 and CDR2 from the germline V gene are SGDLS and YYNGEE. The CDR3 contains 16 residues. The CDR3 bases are TGTGCCAGCAGCGTAGCTGGCGGGAGCTCCTACAATGAGCAGTTCTTC. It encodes CASSVAGGSSYNEQFF.

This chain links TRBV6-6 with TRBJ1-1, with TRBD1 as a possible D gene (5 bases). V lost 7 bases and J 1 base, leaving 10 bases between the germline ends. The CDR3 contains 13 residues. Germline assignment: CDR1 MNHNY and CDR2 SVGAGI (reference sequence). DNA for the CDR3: TGTGCCAGCAAACGAACAGGGAACACTGAAGCTTTCTTT. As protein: CASKRTGNTEAFF.